This entry lists 14 T cell receptor beta chains sequenced from one sample in a study of CD8+ T cells in alopecia areata. Treatment of the sample: oral pan-JAK inhibitor, 5-10 mg twice daily. Isolated RNA was reverse transcribed into cDNA used as the sequencing template. Clones were read by immunoSEQ multiplex PCR, and TCRdb kept only the in-frame ones, dropping some. The profile shows 200,000 to 250,000 clones, about three fifths of them singletons. The sequences come from CD4+ T cells sorted from blood, collected at week 4, from a patient treated with tofacitinib. The receptors were gathered from a human donor with alopecia areata.

V usage is TRBV4-2 and J usage is TRBJ2-1; 14 positions agree with TRBD2. This CDR3 has 19 amino acids. Germline CDR1 LGHNA, CDR2 YNFKEQ. Unmatched junction bases numbered 8, after V lost 4 bases and J lost 0 bases. CDR3 sequence: CASSRVAGTSGSSYNEQFF. The CDR3 bases are TGTGCCAGCAGCCGGGTTGCCGGGACTAGCGGGAGCTCCTACAATGAGCAGTTCTTC.

This clone showed up just once. The J gene is TRBJ1-3, the V gene TRBV13, with a possible D match to TRBD1 (5 bases). Germline assignment: CDR1 PRHDT and CDR2 FYEKMQ (reference sequence). Trimming cost V 4 bases and J 0 bases, with 16 bases left between them. The CDR3 is made up of 17 amino acids. CDR3 amino acids: CASSSGGWGFSGNTIYF. Here the CDR3 DNA reads TGTGCCAGCAGCTCCGGGGGATGGGGGTTCTCTGGAAACACCATATATTTT.

The gene calls are TRBV27 and TRBJ1-3; no clear D. This CDR3 is 15 amino acids long. Germline loops: CDR1 MNHEY, CDR2 SMNVEV (reference sequence). V lost 1 base and J lost 0, with 7 bases in between. CDR3 nucleotide sequence: TGTGCCAGCAGTTTATTTGGGGACTCTGGAAACACCATATATTTT. Its protein is CASSLFGDSGNTIYF.

This chain links TRBV18 with TRBJ2-5; a possible D gene is TRBD1 (6 bases). Trimming pared 0 bases from V and 5 bases from J, leaving 19 bases between. In germline, CDR1 is KGHSH, CDR2 LQKENI. This CDR3 has 17 residues. CDR3 residues: CASSPPFSSRGRETQYF. The CDR3 DNA sequence: TGTGCCAGCTCACCACCTTTCAGTAGCAGGGGCCGGGAGACCCAGTACTTC.

The chain has TRBV7-2 and TRBJ1-2, with D tentatively TRBD1 (6 bases). Trimming pared 5 bases from V and 8 bases from J, leaving 12 bases between. Germline assignment: CDR1 SGHTA and CDR2 FQGNSA. CDR3 length: 12 residues. This chain's CDR3 is CASSRQGGGYTF. Here the CDR3 DNA reads TGTGCCAGCAGCCGACAAGGGGGAGGCTACACCTTC.

The gene calls are TRBV5-4 and TRBJ2-5, with D possibly called TRBD1 or TRBD2 (7 bases each). Trimming took off 3 bases at V and 5 bases at J, with 14 bases between the two ends. There are 14 residues in the CDR3. Germline CDR1 reads SGHNT; CDR2 reads YYREEE (reference sequence). This chain's CDR3 is CASSSDREGETQYF. In DNA, the CDR3 is TGTGCCAGCAGCTCTGACAGGGAGGGGGAGACCCAGTACTTC.

The genes are TRBV29-1 and TRBJ1-4; no clear D. The germline gives CDR1 SQVTM, CDR2 ANQGSEA. CDR3 length equals 14 residues. V was pared by 7 bases and J by 0 bases, with 12 bases between. CDR3 nucleotides: TGCAGCGCGGCAGAACAATCAACTAATGAAAAACTGTTTTTT. This sequence encodes CSAAEQSTNEKLFF.

This clone has only a few counts. The chain couples TRBV19 to TRBJ1-5; D unclear. The CDR3 has 15 residues. The V and J ends lost 3 bases and 0 bases respectively, with 9 bases between them. Germline CDR1 LNHDA, CDR2 SQIVND (reference sequence). CDR3 region: CASSMARGSNQPQHF. Here the CDR3 DNA reads TGTGCCAGTAGTATGGCGCGGGGTAGCAATCAGCCCCAGCATTTT.

This clone came up a few times. The chain recombines TRBV5-6 with TRBJ2-3, with D possibly being TRBD1 (5 bases). Trimming left V 0 bases short and J 2 bases short, with 7 bases between. The germline V gene has CDR1 SGHDT and CDR2 YYEEEE. There are 14 residues in the CDR3. The CDR3 sequence: CASSLGGHTDTQYF. CDR3 coding DNA: TGTGCCAGCAGCTTGGGGGGCCACACAGATACGCAGTATTTT. Together with reference TRBV5-6 and TRBJ2-3, the CDR3 gives the full variable domain: DAGVTQSPTHLIKTRGQQVTLRCSPKSGHDTVSWYQQALGQGPQFIFQYYEEEERQRGNFPDRFSGHQFPNYSSELNVNALLLGDSALYLCASSLGGHTDTQYFGPGTRLTVL.

There are a few counts of this clone. The gene calls are TRBV4-1 and TRBJ1-4; perhaps TRBD1 as D (5 bases). The V end was cut by 0 bases, the J end by 6 bases, with 23 bases between. This CDR3 has 19 amino acids. Germline lookup yields CDR1 MGHRA and CDR2 YSYEKL. In nucleotides, the CDR3 is TGCGCCAGCAGCCAAGATGTCTTCGGTCTCAGGGTATCGGATGAAAAACTGTTTTTT. Amino acids: CASSQDVFGLRVSDEKLFF.

The chain links TRBV29-1 to TRBJ2-1, with D hard to call. V was shortened by 4 bases and J by 3 bases, with 4 bases between the two germline ends. CDR1 and CDR2 (germline): SQVTM, ANQGSEA. The CDR3 length is 11 residues. Here the CDR3 reads CSVGYYNEQFF. CDR3 nucleotides: TGCAGCGTTGGGTACTACAATGAGCAGTTCTTC.

This clone was counted between two and nine times. The CDR3, as DNA: TGCAGCGTTGTGATCGGGACTCCGCGGTACTTC. It translates to CSVVIGTPRYF. The chain joins TRBV29-1 to TRBJ2-5; D might be TRBD2 (6 bases). The V gene's germline CDR1 is SQVTM and CDR2 ANQGSEA. The CDR3 is 11 amino acids. With 4 bases removed from V and 13 bases from J, the gap between germline ends came to 16 bases.

The genes are TRBV5-1 and TRBJ2-7; weak D call: TRBD1 (6 bases). CDR1 and CDR2 from the germline V gene are SGHRS and YFSETQ. The V and J ends lost 0 bases and 0 bases respectively, with 7 bases between them. This CDR3 contains 14 residues. CDR3 DNA sequence: TGCGCCAGCAGCTTGGACAGGGACTCCTACGAGCAGTACTTC. Translated: CASSLDRDSYEQYF.

This chain joins TRBV23-1 and TRBJ2-7; either TRBD1 or TRBD2 may fit D (6 bases each). TRBV23-1 carries the ORF label, with uncertain function. The ends were cut back, 7 bases at V and 1 base at J, with 14 bases in the middle. The CDR3 covers 14 residues. The CDR3 sequence is CASKKRGESYEQYF. The DNA for the CDR3 is TGCGCCAGCAAAAAGAGGGGGGAATCCTACGAGCAGTACTTC.